This entry is about one T cell receptor (beta chain). This sample was taken from a study of blood T cell repertoires in COVID-19. Authors' processing steps: Estimated nucleated cell counts came from reference gene primer amplification. The protocol was immunoSEQ multiplex PCR, while the TCRdb copy is restricted to in-frame clones and leaves out a portion. The V and J calls and clone size come from that table; D and trimming were worked out from the DNA. The table records about 380,000 clones, around 85% of them present only once. J gave up 7 bases and V 2 bases, and 7 bases lay outside the gene matches. Per germline, CDR1 SGHVS and CDR2 FNYEAQ. The CDR3 extends over 14 amino acids.

The J gene is TRBJ2-7, the V gene TRBV7-6; the match to TRBD1 covers 8 bases. The origin of this receptor is a young woman with acute or convalescent COVID-19. Sequenced input: peripheral blood. CDR3 in amino acids: CASSLRDRQGEQYF. CDR3 in DNA: TGTGCCAGCAGCTTACGGGACAGGCAGGGTGAGCAGTACTTC.